One sample yielded the 27 T cell receptor beta chains listed below, sequenced in a study of blood T cell repertoires in COVID-19. The protocol was immunoSEQ multiplex PCR, while the TCRdb copy is restricted to in-frame clones and leaves out a portion. The sample contains about 480,000 clones, around 89% of which appear only once. The specimen sequenced was PBMCs or T cells enriched from blood (not recorded which). The source is a woman in her thirties or forties who had recovered from COVID-19.

This clone has just a few counts. This rearrangement joins TRBV27 to TRBJ2-1, with D tentatively TRBD2 (5 bases). Germline V gives CDR1 MNHEY, CDR2 SMNVEV (reference sequence). Trimming pared 7 bases from V and 4 bases from J, leaving 17 bases between. This CDR3 spans 15 amino acids. CDR3 loop: CASTPRVDLYNEQFF. The CDR3 DNA reads as TGTGCCAGCACCCCGCGGGTGGACCTTTACAATGAGCAGTTCTTC.

The chain uses TRBV9 and TRBJ2-3, with TRBD2 matching over 13 bases. CDR3 length equals 19 residues. V shed 0 bases and J 2 bases; nucleotides not matched to a gene: 9. Germline CDR1 is SGDLS and CDR2 is YYNGEE. The CDR3 nucleotides are TGTGCCAGCAGCGTAGCAGGACTAGCGGGAGCAATACACACAGATACGCAGTATTTT. Amino acid sequence: CASSVAGLAGAIHTDTQYF.

This chain links TRBV5-1 with TRBJ2-2; TRBD2 matches 14 bases. The CDR3 runs to 18 residues. The junction had 7 bases not matched to a gene; V was cut back by 4 bases and J by 2 bases. Germline V CDR1 and CDR2: SGHRS, YFSETQ. The CDR3 region is CASSPGLAGVLNTGELFF. The CDR3 region has the DNA TGCGCCAGCAGCCCGGGACTAGCGGGAGTGCTAAACACCGGGGAGCTGTTTTTT.

The rearrangement links TRBV19 to TRBJ1-6; D gene ambiguous. V gave up 5 bases and J gave up 10 bases, with 21 bases separating them. Germline loops: CDR1 LNHDA, CDR2 SQIVND (reference sequence). CDR3 size: 16 residues. Here the CDR3 reads CASSLFSGKNGSPLHF. The CDR3 DNA is TGTGCCAGTAGTCTTTTTTCGGGAAAGAATGGCTCACCCCTCCACTTT.

This rearrangement joins TRBV5-6 to TRBJ2-7; 7 nucleotides match TRBD2. The CDR3 loop spans 15 amino acids. Germline V gene data show CDR1 as SGHDT and CDR2 as YYEEEE. V was pared by 2 bases and J by 6 bases, with 11 bases of the junction left unmatched. CDR3 nucleotide sequence: TGTGCCAGCAGCTTTAGGGGAGGGCGGGGTGGCGAGCAGTACTTC. It translates to CASSFRGGRGGEQYF.

CDR3 DNA: TGTGCCAGCAGCCCTTCACCAGGGCCTTATAATGGCTACACCTTC. Amino acid sequence: CASSPSPGPYNGYTF. The rearrangement uses TRBV9 and TRBJ1-2; a possible D gene is TRBD1 (5 bases). V lost 4 bases and J lost 6, with 19 bases in between. The CDR3 is 15 amino acids. Germline V gives CDR1 SGDLS, CDR2 YYNGEE.

This sequence joins TRBV7-2 and TRBJ1-2, with D possibly matching TRBD1 (5 bases). The CDR3 has 14 residues. The V gene's germline CDR1 is SGHTA and CDR2 FQGNSA. V lost 5 bases and J lost 2, with 12 bases in between. The CDR3, as DNA: TGTGCCAGCAGCCGTACAGGACCCAACTATGGCTACACCTTC. This encodes CASSRTGPNYGYTF.

The chain recombines TRBV19 with TRBJ2-7; a weak D match, TRBD2 (6 bases). The V gene lost 5 bases and the J gene lost 1 base, with 12 bases spanning the gap. The CDR3 is 14 residues long. CDR1 and CDR2 from the germline V gene are LNHDA and SQIVND (reference sequence). The chain's CDR3 is CASSSLAPSYEQYF. CDR3 nucleotide sequence: TGTGCCAGTAGTTCTCTAGCGCCTTCCTACGAGCAGTACTTC.

The chain is built from TRBV5-1 and TRBJ2-7; 9 nucleotides agree with TRBD1. The germline gives CDR1 SGHRS, CDR2 YFSETQ. The CDR3 is 16 amino acids. Trimming took 0 bases from V and 5 from J; bases not matched to a gene: 9. CDR3 residues: CASSLGPMGQGNEQYF. The CDR3 DNA sequence: TGCGCCAGCAGCTTGGGACCAATGGGACAGGGAAACGAGCAGTACTTC.

V usage is TRBV9 and J usage is TRBJ2-5; D is perhaps TRBD2 (6 bases). The CDR3 runs 16 residues. Trimming cost V 4 bases and J 6 bases, with 22 bases left between them. Germline CDR1 reads SGDLS; CDR2 reads YYNGEE. The CDR3 DNA sequence: TGTGCCAGCAGCCCTACGGGAGAGGGCGTCCGAAAGACCCAGTACTTC. Translating gives CASSPTGEGVRKTQYF.

V is TRBV6-4 and J is TRBJ1-1, with TRBD1 matching 10 bases. Germline V gene sequence: CDR1 MRHNA, CDR2 SNTAGT. CDR3 length equals 14 residues. After removal of 6 bases from V and 4 bases from J, the junction contained 5 bases not matched to a gene. CDR3 bases: TGTGCCAGCAGAAAGACAGGGGGCGGCACTGAAGCTTTCTTT. It yields the protein CASRKTGGGTEAFF.

The chain joins TRBV27 to TRBJ2-7; a possible D gene is TRBD2 (5 bases). Trimming took off 0 bases at V and 3 bases at J, with 12 bases between the two ends. This CDR3 region has 15 residues. Germline V gene lookup returns CDR1 MNHEY and CDR2 SMNVEV (reference sequence). The CDR3 nucleotides are TGTGCCAGCAGTTTATCTCTAGTCCGGGACTACGAGCAGTACTTC. Translating gives CASSLSLVRDYEQYF.

The chain carries TRBV4-3 and TRBJ1-1; D gene unclear. The germline CDR1 and CDR2 sequences are LGHNA and YSLEER. Deletions cut 0 bases from V and 6 bases from J, with 8 bases between. This CDR3 contains 13 residues. CDR3 DNA sequence: TGCGCCAGCAGCCAAGATCCCAGGTCTGAAGCTTTCTTT. It translates to CASSQDPRSEAFF.

V is TRBV27 and J is TRBJ2-7; TRBD1 matches 7 bases. Germline CDR1 reads MNHEY; CDR2 reads SMNVEV (reference sequence). The J segment lost 2 bases and the V segment lost 6 bases, leaving 10 bases of the junction unmatched. This CDR3 spans 15 amino acids. DNA for the CDR3: TGTGCCAGCAGCGATGGGACAGCCGAAACCTACGAGCAGTACTTC. The encoded protein is CASSDGTAETYEQYF.

This chain connects TRBV14 to TRBJ2-7; D unclear. Germline-derived CDR1 and CDR2 are SGHDN and FVKESK. CDR3 length: 14 residues. V gave up 1 base and J gave up 5 bases, with 12 bases separating them. CDR3 sequence: CASSQGPGRHEQYF. CDR3 bases: TGTGCCAGCAGCCAAGGTCCAGGTCGCCACGAGCAGTACTTC.

This sequence joins TRBV9 and TRBJ2-1; 10 nucleotides match TRBD2. CDR3 length: 16 residues. Germline-derived CDR1 and CDR2 are SGDLS and YYNGEE. The V segment lost 2 bases and the J segment 5 bases; nucleotides outside the gene matches: 7. CDR3 in DNA: TGTGCCAGCAGCGTGGCTGGGACTAGCGTAAACAATGAGCAGTTCTTC. Protein product: CASSVAGTSVNNEQFF. Full variable domain (missing parts from reference TRBV9 and TRBJ2-1): DSGVTQTPKHLITATGQRVTLRCSPRSGDLSVYWYQQSLDQGLQFLIQYYNGEERAKGNILERFSAQQFPDLHSELNLSSLELGDSALYFCASSVAGTSVNNEQFFGPGTRLTVL.

The chain employs TRBV5-6 and TRBJ1-3; 8 nucleotides line up with TRBD1. Looked up from germline, CDR1 is SGHDT and CDR2 is YYEEEE. The V and J ends lost 0 bases and 0 bases, in that order; junction bases with no gene match: 11. The CDR3 has 19 residues. DNA for the CDR3: TGTGCCAGCAGCTTGGTGGGCAGGGGGCGTCTGGACTCTGGAAACACCATATATTTT. Protein sequence: CASSLVGRGRLDSGNTIYF.

This clone appeared a few times. This CDR3 reads CASGFWDRGNYGYTF. The CDR3 nucleotides are TGTGCTAGTGGTTTCTGGGACAGGGGTAACTATGGCTACACCTTC. V usage is TRBV12-5 and J usage is TRBJ1-2; 10 nucleotides line up with TRBD1. The J segment lost 1 base and the V segment lost 3 bases, leaving 2 bases of the junction unmatched. The CDR3 runs 15 residues. CDR1 and CDR2 (germline): LGHNT, FRNRAP.

On this clone: A junction end diverges from the germline sequence, so it may reflect a read error. The chain joins TRBV7-9 to TRBJ2-7, with a possible D match to TRBD2 (5 bases). This CDR3 is 12 amino acids long. From germline, CDR1 is SEHNR and CDR2 FQNEAQ (reference sequence). CDR3 coding DNA: TGTGCCAGCAGCCCACTAGACCCCCGCCTAAGCTTC. Its translation is CASSPLDPRLSF. Full variable domain (outside the CDR3, taken from reference TRBV7-9 and TRBJ2-7): DTGVSQNPRHKITKRGQNVTFRCDPISEHNRLYWYRQTLGQGPEFLTYFQNEAQLEKSRLLSDRFSAERPKGSFSTLEIQRTEQGDSAMYLCASSPLDPRLSFGPGTRLTVT.

This clone was seen once. The chain joins TRBV24-1 to TRBJ2-1; 10 positions match TRBD2. This CDR3 comprises 18 residues. The J segment lost 3 bases and the V segment lost 3 bases, leaving 10 bases of the junction unmatched. Germline lookup yields CDR1 KGHDR and CDR2 SFDVKD. This CDR3 reads CATSDGLAGVLDYNEQFF. The CDR3 DNA is TGTGCCACCAGTGATGGTCTAGCGGGAGTGTTGGACTACAATGAGCAGTTCTTC.

This chain connects TRBV7-2 to TRBJ2-3, with unresolved D. Trimming left V 0 bases short and J 2 bases short, with 12 bases between. Germline CDR1 SGHTA, CDR2 FQGNSA. The CDR3 is 16 residues long. CDR3 loop: CASSLASGLYTDTQYF. The CDR3 region has the DNA TGTGCCAGCAGCTTAGCATCTGGCCTTTACACAGATACGCAGTATTTT.

The V call is TRBV5-1, the J call TRBJ2-7; weak D call: TRBD1 (5 bases). Trimming pared 0 bases from V and 0 bases from J, leaving 16 bases between. Germline-derived CDR1 and CDR2 are SGHRS and YFSETQ. This CDR3 has 17 residues. Here the CDR3 DNA reads TGCGCCAGCAGCTTGGTAGAACAGGTGGGGATCTCCTACGAGCAGTACTTC. Amino acids: CASSLVEQVGISYEQYF.

The V call is TRBV5-1, the J call TRBJ2-1; the D gene is possibly TRBD2 (6 bases). This CDR3 is 17 amino acids long. CDR1 is SGHRS, CDR2 YFSETQ, per germline. V was shortened by 2 bases and J by 0 bases, with 15 bases between the two germline ends. CDR3 region: CASSFSSVLSSYNEQFF. The CDR3 DNA follows: TGCGCCAGCAGCTTTTCTAGCGTCCTCAGCTCCTACAATGAGCAGTTCTTC.

This chain joins TRBV19 and TRBJ2-7, with 14 bases lining up with TRBD2. There are 16 residues in the CDR3. Germline CDR1 and CDR2: LNHDA and SQIVND (reference sequence). The junction had 4 bases not matched to a gene; V was cut back by 4 bases and J by 2 bases. CDR3 DNA sequence: TGTGCCAGTAGTACACCGGGACTAGCGGGAGCCTACGAGCAGTACTTC. Encoded protein: CASSTPGLAGAYEQYF.

The V call is TRBV10-3, the J call TRBJ1-1, with D maybe TRBD1 (5 bases). The V end was cut by 6 bases, the J end by 2 bases, with 16 bases between. This CDR3 is built from 15 residues. CDR1 and CDR2 (germline): ENHRY, SYGVKD. DNA of the CDR3: TGTGCCATCAGGGAGAAAGGGGAGGAAAACACTGAAGCTTTCTTT. Amino acids: CAIREKGEENTEAFF.

This sequence joins TRBV19 and TRBJ1-2; 8 nucleotides match TRBD1. The length of the CDR3 is 15 residues. Germline-derived CDR1 and CDR2 are LNHDA and SQIVND (reference sequence). J gave up 6 bases and V 4 bases, and 10 bases lay outside the gene matches. CDR3 nucleotides: TGTGCCAGTAGTAAGGGACCGGGACAGGAAGATGGCTACACCTTC. Translation gives CASSKGPGQEDGYTF.

This clone has only a few counts. J is TRBJ1-3 and V is TRBV7-6, with 7 bases matching TRBD1. V shed 1 base and J 2 bases; nucleotides not matched to a gene: 2. The CDR3 loop spans 15 amino acids. Germline values: CDR1 SGHVS, CDR2 FNYEAQ. The CDR3 protein is CASSLETGTGNTIYF. The CDR3, as DNA: TGTGCCAGCAGCTTAGAGACAGGGACTGGAAACACCATATATTTT.